The 5 T cell receptor beta chains listed next were all sequenced from one sample in a study of cytomegalovirus exposure and HLA in healthy donors. The assay was immunoSEQ multiplex PCR, and TCRdb's table has in-frame clones only and misses some. Of about 280,000 clones listed, around 87% are singletons. The specimen was PBMCs. These receptors came from a woman under 30 in good health and CMV-seronegative.

In nucleotides, the CDR3 is TGTGCCAGCAGTTTGGCAGCGGGAGGGCTCACAGATACGCAGTATTTT. It codes for CASSLAAGGLTDTQYF. The rearrangement uses TRBV6-5 and TRBJ2-3; TRBD2 agrees at 10 bases. The CDR3 spans 16 residues. Unmatched junction bases numbered 6, after V lost 4 bases and J lost 2 bases. The germline V gene has CDR1 MNHEY and CDR2 SVGAGI.

The chain joins TRBV10-3 to TRBJ1-2; 7 bases are a match to TRBD1. V shed 6 bases and J 2 bases; nucleotides not matched to a gene: 6. The CDR3 length is 14 residues. Germline lookup yields CDR1 ENHRY and CDR2 SYGVKD. The CDR3 is CAIRRQGDNYGYTF. The CDR3 DNA reads as TGTGCCATCAGGAGACAGGGAGACAACTATGGCTACACCTTC.

The gene calls are TRBV7-9 and TRBJ1-4, with unresolved D. Germline V CDR1 and CDR2: SEHNR, FQNEAQ (reference sequence). This CDR3 is built from 14 residues. Trimming took off 4 bases at V and 7 bases at J, with 13 bases between the two ends. The CDR3 loop is CASSSRVESEKLFF. CDR3 in DNA: TGTGCCAGCAGCTCCCGAGTTGAAAGTGAAAAACTGTTTTTT.

This clone was found once. The chain carries TRBV2 and TRBJ2-7, with 9 positions matching TRBD1. V lost 6 bases and J lost 0; bases outside the gene matches: 6. The CDR3 consists of 15 residues. Per germline, CDR1 SNHLY and CDR2 FYNNEI. CDR3 sequence: CASRGDRAPSYEQYF. Written as DNA, the CDR3 is TGTGCCAGCAGGGGGGACAGGGCCCCCTCCTACGAGCAGTACTTC.

This clone was detected once. The chain joins TRBV7-2 to TRBJ1-2; D remains unclear. The V gene lost 1 base and the J gene lost 4 bases, with 13 bases spanning the gap. Looked up from germline, CDR1 is SGHTA and CDR2 is FQGNSA. The CDR3 contains 15 residues. CDR3 sequence reads: CASSLDVERGYGYTF. CDR3 coding DNA: TGTGCCAGCAGCTTAGATGTCGAACGGGGCTATGGCTACACCTTC.